This T cell receptor (beta chain) was found in a study of CD8+ T cells in alopecia areata. Study summary: The drug, oral tofacitinib, was given to treated patients at 5 to 10 mg twice daily. Whole-study results and caveats: Affected scalp, especially in alopecia totalis/universalis, had a higher clonality than normal scalp did.

Both peripheral blood and punch biopsies of lesional scalp skin were obtained from patients who had alopecia areata. The CDR3 extends over 13 amino acids. V was pared by 1 base and J by 5 bases, with 6 bases between. Germline-derived CDR1 and CDR2 are SEHNR and FQNEAQ (reference sequence). This clone was observed a handful of times. Its antigen is currently unknown. In each case, RNA was isolated and then reverse transcribed into cDNA as the sequencing template. Some clones are missing from TCRdb's copy, which holds only in-frame ones; the method was immunoSEQ multiplex PCR. The sample consists of about 150,000 clones, roughly 50% of them appearing once.

The receptor's source is a human donor with alopecia areata. The sample consisted of CD4+ T cells sorted from blood. The J gene is TRBJ2-1, the V gene TRBV7-9, with D tentatively TRBD1 (6 bases). CDR3: CASSLGDNNEQFF. The CDR3 bases are TGTGCCAGCAGCTTAGGGGACAACAATGAGCAGTTCTTC. The entire variable domain, with the rest obtained from reference TRBV7-9 and TRBJ2-1, is as follows: DTGVSQNPRHKITKRGQNVTFRCDPISEHNRLYWYRQTLGQGPEFLTYFQNEAQLEKSRLLSDRFSAERPKGSFSTLEIQRTEQGDSAMYLCASSLGDNNEQFFGPGTRLTVL.